A selection of T cell receptor beta chains follows, all from one sample in a study of PD-1 blockade in mismatch repair-deficient tumors. The method was immunoSEQ multiplex PCR; TCRdb's version includes in-frame clones alone and lacks a portion of them. The sample yields 76,000 or so clones, roughly 80% seen once. Sequencing used peripheral blood, obtained 44 weeks after starting pembrolizumab. The receptors come from an adult with mismatch repair-deficient cancer. The CDR3 runs from the conserved cysteine through the conserved F or W. The D gene is left open where the match is weak. Size is stated for part of the rows, as once, few or many counts, or as a class when the clone is expanded.

-	TRBV6-1	TRBJ1-3	-	TGTGCCAGCATGAGACAGTCTGGGACCATATATTTT	CASMRQSGTIYF
-	TRBV29-1	TRBJ1-1	-	TGCAGCGCTGGGGGCAGGGTGAACACTGAAGCTTTCTTT	CSAGGRVNTEAFF
TRBD2	TRBV5-5	TRBJ2-1	-	TGTGCCAGCAGCACTAGCGGCCACAATGAGCAGTTCTTC	CASSTSGHNEQFF
TRBD2	TRBV28	TRBJ2-7	-	TGTGCCAGCAGTGGTAGCGGGAGGGCAACCTACGAGCAGTACTTC	CASSGSGRATYEQYF
-	TRBV6-1	TRBJ1-2	-	TGTGCCAGCAGTGACTTAGTTCCACTTGGCAACACTAACTATGGCTACACCTTC	CASSDLVPLGNTNYGYTF
-	TRBV6-5	TRBJ2-7	-	TGTGCCAGCATTCCCCAAACCAGGTTCAGTCACGAGCAGTACTTC	CASIPQTRFSHEQYF
-	TRBV7-2	TRBJ2-7	-	TGTGCCAGCAGCTTAGAATGGGACCGTCGGTTATTCGGCTACGAGCAGTACTTC	CASSLEWDRRLFGYEQYF
TRBD1	TRBV5-5	TRBJ2-7	-	TGTGCCAGCAGCTTGGAGGGGACAGGGTTGTACGAGCAGTACTTC	CASSLEGTGLYEQYF
-	TRBV5-4	TRBJ1-2	-	TGTGCCAGCAGCCCCGGGACAAGGGATAACTATGGCTACACCTTC	CASSPGTRDNYGYTF
-	TRBV9	TRBJ1-1	-	TGTGCCAGCAGCGTAGATTGGGTGGGGAACACTGAAGCTTTCTTT	CASSVDWVGNTEAFF
TRBD1	TRBV10-3	TRBJ1-2	-	TGTGCCATCAGTGAGAAGACAGGGGGTAACTATGGCTACACCTTC	CAISEKTGGNYGYTF
-	TRBV7-2	TRBJ1-1	-	TGTGCCAGCAGCTTCAAACCGGGCCCTAACACTGAAGCTTTCTTT	CASSFKPGPNTEAFF
-	TRBV30	TRBJ1-1	-	TGTGCCTGGAGTGTACAGGGGAACACTGAAGCTTTCTTT	CAWSVQGNTEAFF
TRBD1	TRBV15	TRBJ1-1	-	TGTGCCACCAGCAGAGACAGGGGGACCACTGAAGCTTTCTTT	CATSRDRGTTEAFF
TRBD2	TRBV11-2	TRBJ2-1	-	TGTGCCAGCAGCAGACTAGCGGGAGTTGGTAATGAGCAGTTCTTC	CASSRLAGVGNEQFF
-	TRBV7-3	TRBJ1-1	-	TGTGCCAGCAGCTTAACTGGGATCATGAACACTGAAGCTTTCTTT	CASSLTGIMNTEAFF
TRBD1	TRBV27	TRBJ2-7	-	TGTGCCAGCAGTTTGACAGGGGGCTATCCCTCCTACGAGCAGTACTTC	CASSLTGGYPSYEQYF
-	TRBV5-1	TRBJ1-1	-	TGCGCCAGCAGTACGGGGGCGAGGAACACTGAAGCTTTCTTT	CASSTGARNTEAFF
TRBD1	TRBV29-1	TRBJ2-4	-	TGCAGCGTTAGGGACAGGCTAGCCAAAAACATTCAGTACTTC	CSVRDRLAKNIQYF
TRBD2	TRBV11-2	TRBJ2-1	-	TGTGCCAGCAGCCTAATTGGGACTAGCGGAAGCTCCTACAATGAGCAGTTCTTC	CASSLIGTSGSSYNEQFF
-	TRBV19	TRBJ1-1	-	TGTGCCAGTAGTACGGACAGTCTTGGGGTGGTGGCTTTCTTT	CASSTDSLGVVAFF
TRBD2	TRBV7-2	TRBJ2-3	-	TGTGCCAGCAGCTCGAAGGATCCAGGGACTAGCGGGAGCACAGATACGCAGTATTTT	CASSSKDPGTSGSTDTQYF
-	TRBV13	TRBJ1-1	-	TGTGCCAGCAGCAGGGGACTTTCCGGGAACACTGAAGCTTTCTTT	CASSRGLSGNTEAFF
TRBD2	TRBV9	TRBJ2-1	many	TGTGCCAGCAGCCCTTCCGGGACTAGCGGGAGTGAGCAGTTCTTC	CASSPSGTSGSEQFF
-	TRBV18	TRBJ2-1	-	TGTGCCAGCTCACCAGGACAGACCCGATTTCAGGTGGGAGGGCCAGTCAATGAGCAGTTCTTC	CASSPGQTRFQVGGPVNEQFF
TRBD2	TRBV12-5	TRBJ2-1	-	TGTGCTAGTGGTTTGTACGGGGTTGCGCGGGAGGGCTACAATGAGCAGTTCTTC	CASGLYGVAREGYNEQFF
TRBD1	TRBV29-1	TRBJ2-5	-	TGCAGCGTTTCTCCCGGGACAGGAGGGGAGACCCAGTACTTC	CSVSPGTGGETQYF